Below, 18 T cell receptor beta chains from the same sample are listed, as sequenced in a study of blood T cell repertoires in COVID-19 (dated by TCRdb to 2020 to 2021). Preparation of the library involved the immunoSEQ multiplex PCR assay. The immuneACCESS repertoire file appears here via TCRdb, limited to in-frame rearrangements. These files lack a portion of the clones; in checked studies, under half of the deficit traces to unresolved V genes, and the cause of the others is not known. The sample data list about 160,000 clones, and approximately 85% of these were observed just once. Together, the top ten hold more than 0.85% of the sample. The sample taken for sequencing was peripheral blood. The receptor set was obtained from a man in his forties with acute or convalescent COVID-19.

The V and J genes are TRBV21-1 and TRBJ2-3; no DNA check was done on the table's D call, TRBD2. TRBV21-1 is a pseudogene. This CDR3 comprises 16 residues. The CDR3 spells CASSISKRGRTDTQYF. CDR3 in DNA: TGTGCCAGCAGCATTTCTAAGCGGGGGAGAACAGATACGCAGTATTTT.

Of note for this clone: Different DNA sequences within this sample yield the same CDR3. The chain employs TRBV5-1 and TRBJ1-5, with D possibly TRBD1 on 6 matching bases. This CDR3 spans 15 amino acids. CDR1 and CDR2 (germline): SGHRS, YFSETQ. Trimming removed 0 bases from V and 1 base from J, with 8 bases in between. CDR3 sequence: CASSLEGVSNQPQHF. The CDR3 coding sequence is TGCGCCAGCAGCTTGGAGGGGGTAAGCAATCAGCCCCAGCATTTT.

CDR3 amino acids: CASSVIQGPGNTIYF. The CDR3 nucleotides are TGTGCCAGCAGCGTTATACAGGGCCCTGGAAACACCATATATTTT. The chain uses TRBV2 and TRBJ1-3, with D maybe TRBD1 (6 bases). The CDR3 totals 15 residues. The V end lost 6 bases, the J end lost 2 bases, and 14 bases lay between the germline ends. CDR1 and CDR2 from the germline V gene are SNHLY and FYNNEI.

The gene calls are TRBV6-5 and TRBJ2-7, with D possibly TRBD1 on 6 matching bases. Germline CDR1 MNHEY, CDR2 SVGAGI. V dropped 6 bases and J dropped 2 bases, with 17 bases sitting between them. The CDR3 contains 15 residues. The CDR3 sequence: CASSLLQGSPYEQYF. The CDR3 nucleotides read TGTGCCAGCAGCCTACTACAGGGAAGCCCCTACGAGCAGTACTTC.

This chain uses TRBV7-6 with TRBJ2-7; perhaps TRBD2 as D (7 bases). CDR3 size: 17 residues. The germline CDR1 and CDR2 sequences are SGHVS and FNYEAQ. Between the trimmed V and J ends, which lost 4 bases and 2 bases, there was a span of 21 bases. This chain's CDR3 is CASSYRSWGGRTYEQYF. The CDR3 DNA is TGTGCCAGCAGCTATCGGTCATGGGGGGGGCGAACCTACGAGCAGTACTTC.

This chain uses TRBV7-7 with TRBJ1-3; D not resolved. The CDR3 runs 15 residues. CDR1 and CDR2 from the germline V gene are SSHAT and FNYEAQ (reference sequence). Between the trimmed V and J ends, which lost 5 bases and 0 bases, there was a span of 11 bases. As DNA, the CDR3 is TGTGCCAGCAGCCCTGGCCGAAGCTCTGGAAACACCATATATTTT. It encodes CASSPGRSSGNTIYF.

The chain is built from TRBV5-4 and TRBJ1-2; a weak D match, TRBD1 (6 bases). Per germline, CDR1 SGHNT and CDR2 YYREEE (reference sequence). The V gene lost 0 bases and the J gene lost 7 bases, with 13 bases spanning the gap. The CDR3 loop spans 14 amino acids. The CDR3 DNA follows: TGTGCCAGCAGCTTGGACAGGGCCTCGGGTGGCTACACCTTC. Translated, it gives CASSLDRASGGYTF.

The table lists this clone with a count of one. This rearrangement joins TRBV9 to TRBJ2-3; D may be TRBD1 (7 bases). Germline V lookup: CDR1 SGDLS, CDR2 YYNGEE. The CDR3 runs 16 residues. V lost 0 bases and J 2 bases, leaving 13 bases between the germline ends. This chain's CDR3 is CASSVDGGGPTDTQYF. The DNA for the CDR3 is TGTGCCAGCAGCGTAGATGGAGGGGGCCCCACAGATACGCAGTATTTT.

This clone was observed a few times. The chain joins TRBV7-3 to TRBJ1-1, with D tentatively TRBD1 (6 bases). CDR1 is SGHTA and CDR2 is FQGTGA in the germline V gene. CDR3 length: 13 amino acids. V was trimmed by 5 bases and J by 6 bases, leaving 13 bases between them. The CDR3 sequence: CASSRDNYAEAFF. The CDR3 bases are TGTGCCAGCAGCCGGGACAACTACGCTGAAGCTTTCTTT.

The rearrangement uses TRBV25-1 and TRBJ2-2; D is unclear. There are 11 residues in the CDR3. Looked up from germline, CDR1 is MGHDK and CDR2 is SYGVNS. V was trimmed by 6 bases and J by 7 bases, leaving 6 bases between them. The CDR3 protein is CASRGLGELFF. The CDR3 DNA follows: TGTGCCAGCAGGGGCCTCGGGGAGCTGTTTTTT.

The chain carries TRBV2 and TRBJ2-3; no clear D gene. CDR1 and CDR2 from the germline V gene are SNHLY and FYNNEI. V lost 6 bases to trimming and J lost 2 bases, with 24 bases between them. The CDR3 length is 18 residues. The CDR3, as DNA: TGTGCCAGCAGAAATGTGTGGAGATCTGAGGTAAACACAGATACGCAGTATTTT. It codes for CASRNVWRSEVNTDTQYF. The whole variable domain, remainder taken from reference TRBV2 and TRBJ2-3, is EPEVTQTPSHQVTQMGQEVILRCVPISNHLYFYWYRQILGQKVEFLVSFYNNEISEKSEIFDDQFSVERPDGSNFTLKIRSTKLEDSAMYFCASRNVWRSEVNTDTQYFGPGTRLTVL.

The genes are TRBV6-1 and TRBJ1-5; no clear D. Trimming cost V 2 bases and J 1 base, with 6 bases left between them. Germline V gene sequence: CDR1 MNHNS, CDR2 SASEGT. The CDR3 consists of 14 residues. For the CDR3, the DNA is TGTGCCAGCAGTGAAAGACAAAGCAATCAGCCCCAGCATTTT. Its translation is CASSERQSNQPQHF.

This clone was seen a single time. CDR3 sequence: CASSESQVGNQPQHF. CDR3 coding DNA: TGTGCCAGCAGTGAAAGCCAGGTAGGCAATCAGCCCCAGCATTTT. The V gene is TRBV6-1, the J gene TRBJ1-5; D gene uncertain. Germline CDR1 MNHNS, CDR2 SASEGT. V lost 2 bases and J 2 bases, leaving 10 bases between the germline ends. This CDR3 comprises 15 residues.

The chain recombines TRBV9 with TRBJ1-1; D unresolved. V lost 1 base and J 6 bases, leaving 13 bases between the germline ends. There are 14 residues in the CDR3. CDR1 SGDLS and CDR2 YYNGEE come from the germline V gene. This CDR3 reads CASSVSMGEPEAFF. CDR3 DNA sequence: TGTGCCAGCAGCGTATCTATGGGAGAGCCTGAAGCTTTCTTT. The whole variable domain, remainder taken from reference TRBV9 and TRBJ1-1, is DSGVTQTPKHLITATGQRVTLRCSPRSGDLSVYWYQQSLDQGLQFLIQYYNGEERAKGNILERFSAQQFPDLHSELNLSSLELGDSALYFCASSVSMGEPEAFFGQGTRLTVV.

This chain joins TRBV19 and TRBJ2-7, with 15 bases aligning to TRBD2. V shed 6 bases and J 5 bases; nucleotides not matched to a gene: 5. Germline V gene sequence: CDR1 LNHDA, CDR2 SQIVND (reference sequence). The CDR3 is made up of 15 amino acids. CDR3 sequence: CASSRGTSGGNEQYF. The DNA of the CDR3 is TGTGCCAGTAGCAGAGGGACTAGCGGGGGGAACGAGCAGTACTTC.

The chain uses TRBV4-1 and TRBJ2-1; 7 bases fit TRBD2. V lost 0 bases to trimming and J lost 4 bases; unmatched junction nucleotides: 9. CDR1 MGHRA and CDR2 YSYEKL come from the germline V gene. This CDR3 has 17 amino acids. The CDR3 reads CASSQDSIGGIYNEQFF. As DNA, the CDR3 is TGCGCCAGCAGCCAAGATAGTATCGGGGGGATTTACAATGAGCAGTTCTTC.

The chain has TRBV19 and TRBJ2-7; D may be TRBD1 (6 bases). V was shortened by 4 bases and J by 2 bases, with 12 bases between the two germline ends. Germline V gives CDR1 LNHDA, CDR2 SQIVND (reference sequence). CDR3 length: 14 residues. The CDR3 region is CASSKTGTPYEQYF. As DNA, the CDR3 is TGTGCCAGTAGTAAGACAGGCACCCCCTACGAGCAGTACTTC.

This rearrangement joins TRBV7-2 to TRBJ1-6; D is undetermined. Germline loops: CDR1 SGHTA, CDR2 FQGNSA. This CDR3 spans 12 amino acids. With 3 bases removed from V and 14 bases from J, the gap between germline ends came to 11 bases. The CDR3 DNA reads as TGTGCCAGCAGCTTGCCCCTTACAACCCTCCACTTT. This codes for CASSLPLTTLHF.